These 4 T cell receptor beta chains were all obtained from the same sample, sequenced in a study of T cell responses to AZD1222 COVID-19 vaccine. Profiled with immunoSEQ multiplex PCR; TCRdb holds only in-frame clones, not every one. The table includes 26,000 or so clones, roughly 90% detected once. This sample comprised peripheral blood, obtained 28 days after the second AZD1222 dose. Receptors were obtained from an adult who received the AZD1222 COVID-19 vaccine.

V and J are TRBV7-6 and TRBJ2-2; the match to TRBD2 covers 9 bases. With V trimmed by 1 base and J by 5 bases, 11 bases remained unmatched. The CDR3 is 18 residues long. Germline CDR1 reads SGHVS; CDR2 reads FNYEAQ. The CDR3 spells CASSLEGGASGNTGELFF. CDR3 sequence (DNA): TGTGCCAGCAGCTTAGAAGGAGGGGCTAGCGGGAATACCGGGGAGCTGTTTTTT.

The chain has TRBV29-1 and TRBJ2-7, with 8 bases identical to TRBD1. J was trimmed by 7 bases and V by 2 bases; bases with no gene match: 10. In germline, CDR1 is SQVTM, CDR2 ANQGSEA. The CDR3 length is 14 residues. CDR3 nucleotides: TGCAGCGTTGAAAAGGGGCAGGGGGCTGGGGAGCAGTACTTC. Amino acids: CSVEKGQGAGEQYF.

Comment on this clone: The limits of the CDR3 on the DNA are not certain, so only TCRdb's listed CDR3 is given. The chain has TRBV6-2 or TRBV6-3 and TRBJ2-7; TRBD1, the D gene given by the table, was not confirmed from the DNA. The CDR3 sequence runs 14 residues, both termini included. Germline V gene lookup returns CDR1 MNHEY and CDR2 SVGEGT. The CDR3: CASSYSVGQGNLSF.

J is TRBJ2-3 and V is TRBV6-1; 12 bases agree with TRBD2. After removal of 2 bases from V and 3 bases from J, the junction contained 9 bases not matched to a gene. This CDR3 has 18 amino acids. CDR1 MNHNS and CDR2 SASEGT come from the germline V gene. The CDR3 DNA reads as TGTGCCAGCAGTGAACAACTAGCGGGAGGCCATCCGACAGATACGCAGTATTTT. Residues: CASSEQLAGGHPTDTQYF.